Presented here are 14 T cell receptor beta chains from one specimen sequenced in a study of OX40 agonist ivuxolimab in advanced cancers. The data were produced by immunoSEQ multiplex PCR, yet TCRdb's version contains in-frame clones alone and is incomplete. Here the sample spans 60,000 or so clones, roughly 90% being singletons. The sample consisted of CD4+ or CD8+ T cells sorted from blood, taken in a trial of the OX40 agonist ivuxolimab. The source of these receptors is an adult with an advanced solid tumor such as melanoma, head and neck, liver or kidney cancer.

This chain links TRBV6-4 with TRBJ2-1; D not resolved. CDR3 length: 13 residues. Germline-derived CDR1 and CDR2 are MRHNA and SNTAGT. The CDR3 sequence: CATPSQVCNEQFF. The CDR3 bases are TGTGCTACCCCGAGCCAAGTTTGCAATGAGCAGTTCTTC.

V is TRBV5-1 and J is TRBJ1-1; D is possibly TRBD1 (5 bases). Between the trimmed V and J ends, which lost 4 bases and 1 base, there was a span of 11 bases. Germline lookup yields CDR1 SGHRS and CDR2 YFSETQ. This CDR3 has 14 amino acids. The CDR3 DNA follows: TGCGCCAGCAGCACCACTGGGGGGAACACTGAAGCTTTCTTT. Amino acids: CASSTTGGNTEAFF.

This chain joins TRBV18 and TRBJ1-6, with 11 bases fitting TRBD1. Germline V lookup: CDR1 KGHSH, CDR2 LQKENI. With 5 bases clipped from V and 9 bases from J, the junction kept 3 bases outside the gene matches. The length of the CDR3 is 14 residues. CDR3 loop: CASSGQGARSPLHF. For the CDR3, the DNA is TGTGCCAGCTCAGGACAGGGGGCGCGTTCACCCCTCCACTTT.

J is TRBJ1-3 and V is TRBV4-1, with TRBD1 as a possible D gene (5 bases). V lost 7 bases to trimming and J lost 0 bases, with 13 bases between them. The germline V gene has CDR1 MGHRA and CDR2 YSYEKL. CDR3 length: 15 residues. Written as DNA, the CDR3 is TGCGCCAGCACAAGGGACTTCAACTCTGGAAACACCATATATTTT. Its protein product is CASTRDFNSGNTIYF.

The genes are TRBV19 and TRBJ1-4, with D possibly matching TRBD1 (5 bases). The germline V gene has CDR1 LNHDA and CDR2 SQIVND (reference sequence). The CDR3 extends over 14 amino acids. The ends were cut back, 7 bases at V and 4 bases at J, with 13 bases in the middle. As DNA, the CDR3 is TGTGCCAGTACTCCGGCAGGGCGTAATGAAAAACTGTTTTTT. It codes for CASTPAGRNEKLFF.

The rearrangement joins TRBV14 to TRBJ2-1; 10 nucleotides agree with TRBD1. CDR1 and CDR2 (germline): SGHDN, FVKESK. The CDR3 length is 17 residues. V lost 1 base, J lost 7 bases, and 10 bases stayed unmatched. Here the CDR3 reads CASSQALGDRGNNEQFF. For the CDR3, the DNA is TGTGCCAGCAGCCAAGCTTTGGGGGACAGGGGAAATAATGAGCAGTTCTTC.

The chain carries TRBV19 and TRBJ2-4; D may be TRBD1 (6 bases). There are 18 residues in the CDR3. Germline loops: CDR1 LNHDA, CDR2 SQIVND (reference sequence). V was cut by 3 bases and J by 0 bases, with 18 bases left in between. The CDR3 nucleotides are TGTGCCAGTAGTATGGTCTCTGGACAGAGGCTAGCCAAAAACATTCAGTACTTC. The encoded protein is CASSMVSGQRLAKNIQYF.

V gene TRBV28 combines with J gene TRBJ2-1; 12 nucleotides line up with TRBD2. The CDR3 is 15 amino acids. Germline lookup yields CDR1 MDHEN and CDR2 SYDVKM. Unmatched junction bases numbered 8, after V lost 4 bases and J lost 10 bases. CDR3 DNA sequence: TGTGCCAGCAGTTCGGTGACTAGCGGGAGCTACGAGCAGTTCTTC. This gives the protein CASSSVTSGSYEQFF. Complete variable domain (other parts from reference TRBV28 and TRBJ2-1): DVKVTQSSRYLVKRTGEKVFLECVQDMDHENMFWYRQDPGLGLRLIYFSYDVKMKEKGDIPEGYSVSREKKERFSLILESASTNQTSMYLCASSSVTSGSYEQFFGPGTRLTVL.

This clone was observed a handful of times. The V gene is TRBV27, the J gene TRBJ1-2; a possible D gene is TRBD1 (6 bases). The CDR3 covers 13 residues. The V gene's germline CDR1 is MNHEY and CDR2 SMNVEV (reference sequence). The V gene lost 6 bases and the J gene lost 4 bases, with 12 bases spanning the gap. The CDR3, as DNA: TGTGCCAGCAGCCGGGGGCAAGGCTATGGCTACACCTTC. It is translated as CASSRGQGYGYTF.

The rearrangement uses TRBV16 and TRBJ2-7; 7 nucleotides align to TRBD2. The germline gives CDR1 KGHSY, CDR2 FQNENV. With V trimmed by 1 base and J by 3 bases, 6 bases remained unmatched. CDR3 length equals 15 residues. The CDR3 nucleotides read TGTGCCAGCAGCCAATTGGAGCGGGATCTCTACGAGCAGTACTTC. Protein: CASSQLERDLYEQYF.

This clone has only a few counts. This rearrangement joins TRBV18 to TRBJ2-6; 10 bases line up with TRBD1. The CDR3 sequence is 16 residues long. After removal of 6 bases from V and 2 bases from J, the junction contained 4 bases not matched to a gene. Looked up from germline, CDR1 is KGHSH and CDR2 is LQKENI. CDR3 bases: TGTGCCAGCTCGTCCGGGACAGGGGCTGGGGCCAACGTCCTGACTTTC. This gives the protein CASSSGTGAGANVLTF.

The rearrangement joins TRBV9 to TRBJ2-3, with no clear D. Germline CDR1 SGDLS, CDR2 YYNGEE. The CDR3 covers 15 residues. Deletions cut 3 bases from V and 1 base from J, with 12 bases between. Here the CDR3 reads CASSERGTGTDTQYF. CDR3 DNA: TGTGCCAGCAGCGAGCGAGGAACTGGCACAGATACGCAGTATTTT.

The CDR3 region has the DNA TGTGCCAGCAGTTGGTCTCCTGGGGCCAACGTCCTGACTTTC. It yields the protein CASSWSPGANVLTF. The chain has TRBV6-6 and TRBJ2-6; D gene uncertain. V was clipped by 4 bases and J by 2 bases, with 6 bases between them. This CDR3 has 14 residues. Germline V CDR1 and CDR2: MNHNY, SVGAGI (reference sequence).

This chain uses TRBV11-1 with TRBJ1-2, with 7 bases fitting TRBD1. The CDR3 contains 14 residues. Germline CDR1 SGHAT, CDR2 FQDESV (reference sequence). J gave up 6 bases and V 4 bases, and 8 bases lay outside the gene matches. This CDR3 is CASSSYGDRDGYTF. DNA of the CDR3: TGTGCCAGCAGCTCATATGGGGACAGAGATGGCTACACCTTC.